The T cell receptor beta chain described here comes from a study of cytotoxic CD8 clonotypes in ibrutinib-treated CLL. The wider study: Following a median roughly 12 months of treatment, with a range of 6 to 36, response samples were taken.

Data came from immunoSEQ multiplex PCR; TCRdb stores just in-frame clones and leaves some out. Here the sample spans about 130,000 clones, over 60% being singletons. Study-wide findings and caveats: Circulating CD8+ T-cell counts were tracked by baseline clonality, which exceeded that of age-matched healthy donors. Public clonotypes (which were uncommon) either contracted or remained stable on treatment.

Details on this clone: Antigen specificity is unknown.

Germline CDR1 MGHRA, CDR2 YSYEKL. V shed 0 bases and J shed 5 bases, with 13 bases lying between them. The CDR3 has 15 residues. The specimen comprised PBMCs, sampled after 12 months of ibrutinib treatment. V usage is TRBV4-1 and J usage is TRBJ2-5; tentatively, D is TRBD1 (5 bases). The clonotype was recovered from a human donor with chronic lymphocytic leukemia. This CDR3 is CASSQDGAALETQYF. CDR3 DNA sequence: TGCGCCAGCAGCCAAGATGGGGCAGCCTTGGAGACCCAGTACTTC.